The 6 T cell receptor beta chains presented below share a single source sample, sequenced in a study of T cell changes during pregnancy in multiple sclerosis. The method was immunoSEQ multiplex PCR; TCRdb's version includes in-frame clones alone and lacks a portion of them. The table shows fewer than 60,000 clones, with around 93% occurring only once. The specimen comprised CD4+ T cells from peripheral blood mononuclear cells, sampled after pregnancy. The receptors here all came from a female donor with multiple sclerosis, enrolled in a pregnancy study.

The chain combines TRBV5-4 with TRBJ2-7; 8 positions match TRBD1. CDR3 length equals 16 residues. CDR1 SGHNT and CDR2 YYREEE come from the germline V gene (reference sequence). V was clipped by 4 bases and J by 4 bases; unmatched bases: 13. Here the CDR3 reads CASSTLQGATGYEQYF. CDR3 bases: TGTGCCAGCAGCACCCTCCAGGGGGCGACGGGGTACGAGCAGTACTTC.

This sequence joins TRBV2 and TRBJ1-2, with D possibly matching TRBD1 (6 bases). The germline V gene encodes CDR1 SNHLY and CDR2 FYNNEI. The V end was cut by 11 bases, the J end by 3 bases, with 22 bases between. CDR3 length: 15 residues. CDR3 coding DNA: TGTGCCTCTCGCGTGGGGGCGAGCAATGACTATGGCTACACCTTC. Its translation is CASRVGASNDYGYTF. Using reference TRBV2 and TRBJ1-2 for the parts outside the CDR3, the full variable domain is EPEVTQTPSHQVTQMGQEVILRCVPISNHLYFYWYRQILGQKVEFLVSFYNNEISEKSEIFDDQFSVERPDGSNFTLKIRSTKLEDSAMYFCASRVGASNDYGYTFGSGTRLTVV.

This chain connects TRBV5-6 to TRBJ2-1; perhaps TRBD2 as D (5 bases). Trimming pared 4 bases from V and 4 bases from J, leaving 15 bases between. The V gene's germline CDR1 is SGHDT and CDR2 YYEEEE. This CDR3 comprises 15 residues. This CDR3 reads CASSEAALLYNEQFF. The CDR3 nucleotides read TGTGCCAGCAGCGAAGCGGCGCTGCTATACAATGAGCAGTTCTTC.

The V call is TRBV5-4, the J call TRBJ2-2, with a possible D match to TRBD2 (7 bases). From germline, CDR1 is SGHNT and CDR2 YYREEE (reference sequence). V dropped 4 bases and J dropped 3 bases, with 16 bases sitting between them. This CDR3 spans 16 amino acids. This CDR3 is CASSHGGAGYTGELFF. The CDR3 region has the DNA TGTGCCAGCAGCCATGGGGGGGCCGGGTACACCGGGGAGCTGTTTTTT. The full variable domain, with the rest looked up from reference TRBV5-4 and TRBJ2-2, is ETGVTQSPTHLIKTRGQQVTLRCSSQSGHNTVSWYQQALGQGPQFIFQYYREEENGRGNFPPRFSGLQFPNYSSELNVNALELDDSALYLCASSHGGAGYTGELFFGEGSRLTVL.

The genes are TRBV6-4 and TRBJ1-5, with D possibly matching TRBD1 (5 bases). The CDR3 is 13 amino acids. CDR1 and CDR2 from the germline V gene are MRHNA and SNTAGT. V gave up 5 bases and J gave up 1 base, with 6 bases separating them. The CDR3 DNA reads as TGTGCCAGCAGTCAGGGAAGCAATCAGCCCCAGCATTTT. This codes for CASSQGSNQPQHF.

The V gene is TRBV28, the J gene TRBJ1-1, with 10 bases aligning to TRBD1. CDR3 length equals 15 residues. V shed 8 bases, J shed 6 bases, and the junction held 12 bases outside the gene matches. CDR1 and CDR2 from the germline V gene are MDHEN and SYDVKM. The CDR3 DNA sequence: TGTGCCAGCCCTCCGGGACAGGGGAGTCTCCCTGAAGCTTTCTTT. This gives the protein CASPPGQGSLPEAFF.